This T cell receptor (beta chain) appears in the sequencing data of a study of T cell responses to AZD1222 COVID-19 vaccine. Points from the study as a whole: At baseline, just six or seven AZD1222 recipients tested seropositive. Donors in the cohort were predominantly white British and more often female, and clonal diversity was possibly underestimated. The CD4 TCRs associated with vaccination extended across spike and predominated at 160-218 and 743-854. Once two AZD1222 doses were given, Spike-specific TCR breadth and depth went up.

Concerning this clone: Its antigen is undetermined.

This CDR3 is 13 amino acids long. The germline V and J ends were trimmed by 3 bases and 3 bases, with 8 bases remaining between them. Germline CDR1 reads WNHNN; CDR2 reads SYGVQD (reference sequence). Sequenced by immunoSEQ multiplex PCR; TCRdb stores in-frame clones only, minus some. The sample shows some 190,000 clones, 88% of them seen only once. The receptor was isolated from an adult in good health. The chain combines TRBV10-1 with TRBJ2-5; D uncertain. Sequencing was performed on peripheral blood, taken on day 0 of AZD1222 vaccination. The CDR3 region has the DNA TGCGCCAGCAGTGATTCCTCTAAAGAGACCCAGTACTTC. Translating it yields CASSDSSKETQYF.